The 5 T cell receptor beta chains in this list originate from one sample, sequenced in a study of T cells in Graves' hyperthyroidism and ophthalmopathy (dated by TCRdb to between 2018 and 2020). Libraries were built with multiplex PCR. The reads were generated on an Illumina HiSeq 2000. TCR beta CDR3 regions were amplified from RNA transcripts. For the first round of RT-PCR on the TCR CDR3, the HTBI primer set was used together with the Qiagen OneStep RT-PCR kit. TCRdb reprocessing: public reads trimmed at Q25 with fastp, clones called with MiXCR, in-frame beta chains kept. Rows are unified per CDR3 protein, each entry keeping the most common DNA and genes. This sample has over 350,000 distinct CDR3 sequences in its table, and 11% to 15% of those were observed once. Together, the top ten hold under 30% of the sample. The specimen was blood. The source is a man between 50 and 59 years old with Graves' ophthalmopathy.

This clonotype was seen a handful of times. The chain links TRBV29-1 to TRBJ2-2; D uncertain. V lost 4 bases and J lost 3, with 6 bases in between. From germline, CDR1 is SQVTM and CDR2 ANQGSEA. The CDR3 has 12 residues. CDR3 DNA sequence: TGCAGCGTTGTGGGATACACCGGGGAGCTGTTTTTT. Amino acid sequence: CSVVGYTGELFF.

There are a few counts of this clonotype. The chain recombines TRBV6-1 with TRBJ2-3; D is possibly TRBD2 (5 bases). Germline lookup yields CDR1 MNHNS and CDR2 SASEGT. This CDR3 spans 16 amino acids. Trimming removed 7 bases from V and 4 bases from J, with 21 bases in between. CDR3 bases: TGTGCCAGCACGAGGGCCCCCGCCCCCCCCGCAGATACGCAGTATTTT. This translates into CASTRAPAPPADTQYF.

In its sample, this clonotype was seen a few times. The gene calls are TRBV20-1 and TRBJ2-7, with TRBD2 identical over 7 bases. CDR1 is DFQATT and CDR2 is SNEGSKA in the germline V gene (reference sequence). There are 13 residues in the CDR3. J was trimmed by 6 bases and V by 1 base; bases with no gene match: 6. CDR3 nucleotide sequence: TGCAGTGCTAGAGTTGGGACTAAGTGCGAGCAGTACTTC. This gives the protein CSARVGTKCEQYF.

The chain couples TRBV5-1 to TRBJ2-1; TRBD2 matches at 13 bases. After removal of 4 bases from V and 5 bases from J, the junction contained 3 bases not matched to a gene. The germline V gene has CDR1 SGHRS and CDR2 YFSETQ. There are 15 residues in the CDR3. As DNA, the CDR3 is TGCGCCAGCAGCATCGGGACTAGCGGGGACAATGAGCAGTTCTTC. Its protein is CASSIGTSGDNEQFF.

This clonotype came up many times. The rearrangement uses TRBV6-1 and TRBJ1-5; a weak D match, TRBD1 (5 bases). There are 16 residues in the CDR3. V was clipped by 5 bases and J by 3 bases, with 17 bases between them. Germline values: CDR1 MNHNS, CDR2 SASEGT. CDR3 residues: CASSSLGRGDNQPQHF. The CDR3 DNA reads TGTGCCAGCAGTTCCCTTGGTCGGGGCGACAATCAGCCCCAGCATTTT.